This T cell receptor beta chain was recovered during a study of T cells after yellow fever vaccination. There are many counts of this clonotype. Via MiXCR, TCRdb re-called the 5' RACE reads, giving one row per CDR3 protein. The sample includes about 340,000 distinct CDR3 sequences, around 3.9% of them seen just once. Trimming removed 5 bases from V and 3 bases from J; junction bases left unmatched: 10. CDR3 size: 17 residues. Germline assignment: CDR1 SGHTA and CDR2 FQGNSA. Sequences were derived from PBMCs, sampled 5 days after the yellow fever booster vaccination. This sequence joins TRBV7-2 and TRBJ2-6, with TRBD1 matching 7 bases. This sequence originates from a man aged 18 to 29 who received the YFV17D yellow fever vaccine. Written as DNA, the CDR3 is TGTGCCAGCAGCGAAAGACAGGGTCGGGTTGGGGCCAACGTCCTGACTTTC. Translation: CASSERQGRVGANVLTF.